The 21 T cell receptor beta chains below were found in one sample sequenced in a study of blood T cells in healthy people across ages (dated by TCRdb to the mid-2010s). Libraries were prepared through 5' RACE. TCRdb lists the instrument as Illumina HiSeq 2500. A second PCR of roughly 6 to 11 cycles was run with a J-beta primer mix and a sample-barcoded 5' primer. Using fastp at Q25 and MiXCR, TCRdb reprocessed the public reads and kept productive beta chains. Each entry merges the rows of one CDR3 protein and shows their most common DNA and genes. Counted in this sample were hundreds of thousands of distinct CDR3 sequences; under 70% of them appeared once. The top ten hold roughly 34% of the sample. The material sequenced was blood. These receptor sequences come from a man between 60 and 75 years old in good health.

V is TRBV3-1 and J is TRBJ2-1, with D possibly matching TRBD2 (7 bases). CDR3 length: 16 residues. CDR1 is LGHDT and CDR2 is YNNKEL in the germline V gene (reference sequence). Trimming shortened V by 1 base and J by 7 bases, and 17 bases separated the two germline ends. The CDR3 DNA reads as TGTGCCAGCAGCCAAGCCCCCGCGGGGGCAAGGAATGAGCAGTTCTTC. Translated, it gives CASSQAPAGARNEQFF.

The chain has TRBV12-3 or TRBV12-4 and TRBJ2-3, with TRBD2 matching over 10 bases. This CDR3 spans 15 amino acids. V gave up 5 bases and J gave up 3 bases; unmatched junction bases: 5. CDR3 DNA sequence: TGTGCCAGCAGTACTCTGACTAGCGGGACAGATACGCAGTATTTT. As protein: CASSTLTSGTDTQYF.

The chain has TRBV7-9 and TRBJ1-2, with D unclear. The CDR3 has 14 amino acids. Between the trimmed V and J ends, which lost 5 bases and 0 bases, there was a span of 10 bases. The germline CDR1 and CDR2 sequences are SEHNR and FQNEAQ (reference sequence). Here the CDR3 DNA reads TGTGCCAGCAGCCCTAACCTTTCTAACTATGGCTACACCTTC. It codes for CASSPNLSNYGYTF. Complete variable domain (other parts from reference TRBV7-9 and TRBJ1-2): DTGVSQNPRHKITKRGQNVTFRCDPISEHNRLYWYRQTLGQGPEFLTYFQNEAQLEKSRLLSDRFSAERPKGSFSTLEIQRTEQGDSAMYLCASSPNLSNYGYTFGSGTRLTVV.

CDR3 region: CSAQRTQETQYF. The CDR3, as DNA: TGCAGCGCCCAGCGGACCCAGGAGACCCAGTACTTC. This chain links TRBV20-1 with TRBJ2-5, with a possible D match to TRBD2 (5 bases). Germline V CDR1 and CDR2: DFQATT, SNEGSKA (reference sequence). The CDR3 loop spans 12 amino acids.

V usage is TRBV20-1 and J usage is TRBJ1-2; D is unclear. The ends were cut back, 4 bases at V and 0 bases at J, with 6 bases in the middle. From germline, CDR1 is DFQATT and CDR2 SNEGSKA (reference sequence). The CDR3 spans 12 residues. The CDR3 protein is CSAKRANYGYTF. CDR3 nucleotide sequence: TGCAGTGCTAAGAGAGCTAACTATGGCTACACCTTC.

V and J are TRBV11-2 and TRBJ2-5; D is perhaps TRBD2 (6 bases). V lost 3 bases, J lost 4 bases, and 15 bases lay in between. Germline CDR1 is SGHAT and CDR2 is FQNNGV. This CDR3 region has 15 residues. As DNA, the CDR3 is TGTGCCAGCAGCTTTGGGAGGATTTACACAGAGACCCAGTACTTC. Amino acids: CASSFGRIYTETQYF. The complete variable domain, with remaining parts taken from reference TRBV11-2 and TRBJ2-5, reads EAGVAQSPRYKIIEKRQSVAFWCNPISGHATLYWYQQILGQGPKLLIQFQNNGVVDDSQLPKDRFSAERLKGVDSTLKIQPAKLEDSAVYLCASSFGRIYTETQYFGPGTRLLVL.

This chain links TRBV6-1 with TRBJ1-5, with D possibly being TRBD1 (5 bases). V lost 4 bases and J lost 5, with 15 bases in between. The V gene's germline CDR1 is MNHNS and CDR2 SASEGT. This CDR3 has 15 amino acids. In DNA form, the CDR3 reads TGTGCCAGCAGTGTCCCCAAGGGGTTGGATCAGCCCCAGCATTTT. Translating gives CASSVPKGLDQPQHF.

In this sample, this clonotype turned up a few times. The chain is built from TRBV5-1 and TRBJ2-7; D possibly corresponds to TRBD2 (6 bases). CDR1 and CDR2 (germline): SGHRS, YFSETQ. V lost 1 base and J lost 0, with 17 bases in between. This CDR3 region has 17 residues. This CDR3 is CASSLMTGRRGSYEQYF. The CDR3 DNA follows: TGCGCCAGCAGCTTGATGACGGGCAGGCGGGGCTCCTACGAGCAGTACTTC.

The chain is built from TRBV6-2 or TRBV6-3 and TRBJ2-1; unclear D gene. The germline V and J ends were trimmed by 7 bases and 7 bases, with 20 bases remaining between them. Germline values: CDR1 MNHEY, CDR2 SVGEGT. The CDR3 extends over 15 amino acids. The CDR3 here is CASTSASDSRNEQFF. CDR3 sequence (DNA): TGTGCCAGCACCTCGGCGAGTGATTCCCGGAATGAGCAGTTCTTC.

CDR3 bases: TGTGCCAGCAGCTACACCAAGACTAGCGGGGGAAAAGAGACCCAGTACTTC. It specifies CASSYTKTSGGKETQYF. The J gene is TRBJ2-7, the V gene TRBV6-5; 12 bases match TRBD2. The J call may be mistaken, given a closer DNA end match to TRBJ2-5. The CDR3 totals 17 residues. Germline V gene data show CDR1 as MNHEY and CDR2 as SVGAGI.

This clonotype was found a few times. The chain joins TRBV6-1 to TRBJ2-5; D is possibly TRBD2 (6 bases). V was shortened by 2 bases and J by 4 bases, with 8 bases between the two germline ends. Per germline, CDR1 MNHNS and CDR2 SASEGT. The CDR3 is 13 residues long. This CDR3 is CASSEPGAETQYF. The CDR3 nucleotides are TGTGCCAGCAGTGAACCGGGAGCAGAGACCCAGTACTTC.

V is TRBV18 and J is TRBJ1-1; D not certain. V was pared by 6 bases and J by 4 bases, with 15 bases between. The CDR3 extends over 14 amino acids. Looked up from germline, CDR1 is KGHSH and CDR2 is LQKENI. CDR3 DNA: TGTGCCAGCTCCCCCGCTGAGGTTAGCACTGAAGCTTTCTTT. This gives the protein CASSPAEVSTEAFF. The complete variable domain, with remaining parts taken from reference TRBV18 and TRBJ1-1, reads NAGVMQNPRHLVRRRGQEARLRCSPMKGHSHVYWYRQLPEEGLKFMVYLQKENIIDESGMPKERFSAEFPKEGPSILRIQQVVRGDSAAYFCASSPAEVSTEAFFGQGTRLTVV.

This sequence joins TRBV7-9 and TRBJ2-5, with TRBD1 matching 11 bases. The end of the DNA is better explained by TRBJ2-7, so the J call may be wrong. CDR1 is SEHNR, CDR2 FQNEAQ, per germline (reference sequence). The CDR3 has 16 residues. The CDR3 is CASSPNRDRGFPEQYF. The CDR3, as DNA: TGTGCCAGCAGCCCTAACCGGGACAGGGGGTTCCCCGAGCAGTACTTC.

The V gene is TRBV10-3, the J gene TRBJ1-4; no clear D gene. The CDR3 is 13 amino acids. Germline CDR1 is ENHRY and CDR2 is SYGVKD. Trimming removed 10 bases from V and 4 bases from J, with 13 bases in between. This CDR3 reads CATQRAINEKLFF. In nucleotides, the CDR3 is TGTGCCACCCAGAGGGCCATTAATGAAAAACTGTTTTTT.

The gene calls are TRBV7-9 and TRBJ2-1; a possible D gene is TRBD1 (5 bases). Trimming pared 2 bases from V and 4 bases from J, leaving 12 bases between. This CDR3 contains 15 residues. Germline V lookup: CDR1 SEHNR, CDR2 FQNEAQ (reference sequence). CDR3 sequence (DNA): TGTGCCAGCAGCTTATATAACAGGCTATACAATGAGCAGTTCTTC. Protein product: CASSLYNRLYNEQFF.

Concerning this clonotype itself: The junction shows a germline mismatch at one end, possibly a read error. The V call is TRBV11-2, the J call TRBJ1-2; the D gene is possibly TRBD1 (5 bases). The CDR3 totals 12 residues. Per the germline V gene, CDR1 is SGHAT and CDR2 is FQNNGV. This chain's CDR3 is CASRHGAGGCTF. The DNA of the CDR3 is TGTGCCAGCAGGCATGGGGCTGGTGGCTGCACCTTC.

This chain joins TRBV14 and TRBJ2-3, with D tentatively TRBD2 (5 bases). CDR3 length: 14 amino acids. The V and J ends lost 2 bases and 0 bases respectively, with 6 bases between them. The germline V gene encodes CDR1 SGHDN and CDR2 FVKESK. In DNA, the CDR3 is TGTGCCAGCAGCCAAAAGCGGAGCACAGATACGCAGTATTTT. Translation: CASSQKRSTDTQYF.

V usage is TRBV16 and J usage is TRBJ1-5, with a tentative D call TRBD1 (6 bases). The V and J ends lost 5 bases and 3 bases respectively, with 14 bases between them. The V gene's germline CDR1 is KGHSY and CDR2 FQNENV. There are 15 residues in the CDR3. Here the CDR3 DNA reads TGTGCCAGCAGCGGGGGACAAGGGATCAATCAGCCCCAGCATTTT. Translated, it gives CASSGGQGINQPQHF.

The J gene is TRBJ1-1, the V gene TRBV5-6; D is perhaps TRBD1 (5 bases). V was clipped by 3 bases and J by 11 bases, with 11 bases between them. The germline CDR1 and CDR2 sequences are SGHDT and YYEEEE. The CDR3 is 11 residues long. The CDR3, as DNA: TGTGCCAGCAGCTCCGGGACTCGGGCTTTCTTT. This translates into CASSSGTRAFF.

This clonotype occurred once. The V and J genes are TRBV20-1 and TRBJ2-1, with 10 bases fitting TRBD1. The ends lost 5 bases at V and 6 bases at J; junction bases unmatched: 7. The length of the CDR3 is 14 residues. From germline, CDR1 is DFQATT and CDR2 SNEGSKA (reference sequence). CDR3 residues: CSAGDRGIFNEQFF. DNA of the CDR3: TGCAGTGCTGGGGACAGGGGAATATTCAATGAGCAGTTCTTC.

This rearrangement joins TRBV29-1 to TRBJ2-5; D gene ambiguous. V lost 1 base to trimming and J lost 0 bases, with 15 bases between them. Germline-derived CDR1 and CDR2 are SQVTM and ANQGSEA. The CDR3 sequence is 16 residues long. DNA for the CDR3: TGCAGCGTTGAAGCGGGCAGGCAAGGGTACCAAGAGACCCAGTACTTC. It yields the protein CSVEAGRQGYQETQYF. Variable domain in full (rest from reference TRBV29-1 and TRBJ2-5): SAVISQKPSRDICQRGTSLTIQCQVDSQVTMMFWYRQQPGQSLTLIATANQGSEATYESGFVIDKFPISRPNLTFSTLTVSNMSPEDSSIYLCSVEAGRQGYQETQYFGPGTRLLVL.